One and the same sample provided the 13 T cell receptor beta chains below, sequenced in a study of blood T cell repertoires in COVID-19. Method: immunoSEQ multiplex PCR; TCRdb's copy keeps in-frame clones and lacks some. The sample holds 250,000 to 350,000 clones, about four fifths seen once. The material sequenced was peripheral blood. These receptor sequences come from a person between 70 and 80 years old with COVID-19, enrolled during active disease.

The genes are TRBV21-1 and TRBJ2-7; the table's D call, TRBD1, was not checked against the DNA. TRBV21-1 is reported as a pseudogene. This CDR3 contains 13 residues. CDR3 DNA sequence: TGTGCCAGCACGGGACAGCTCTCCTACGAGCAGTACTTC. Amino acids: CASTGQLSYEQYF.

This sequence joins TRBV14 and TRBJ1-1; no definite D call. Germline values: CDR1 SGHDN, CDR2 FVKESK. The CDR3 spans 14 residues. Trimming cost V 0 bases and J 4 bases, with 9 bases left between them. The CDR3 is CASSQDRSSTEAFF. In DNA, the CDR3 is TGTGCCAGCAGCCAAGATCGGTCATCCACTGAAGCTTTCTTT.

This clone was detected a few times. The chain employs TRBV19 and TRBJ2-5, with 12 bases matching TRBD2. Germline trimming cut 2 bases from V and 6 bases from J; bases unmatched to any gene: 13. The CDR3 loop spans 18 amino acids. Germline V lookup: CDR1 LNHDA, CDR2 SQIVND (reference sequence). CDR3 bases: TGTGCCAGTAGTATAAGGGCTAGCGGGGGGGCTGCAGTGAAGACCCAGTACTTC. This codes for CASSIRASGGAAVKTQYF.

The chain couples TRBV5-1 to TRBJ2-7, with TRBD1 identical over 8 bases. Germline CDR1 SGHRS, CDR2 YFSETQ. V dropped 2 bases and J dropped 4; count of bases not matched to a gene: 8. This CDR3 is 15 amino acids long. CDR3 region: CASSFGVRGLYEQYF. Here the CDR3 DNA reads TGCGCCAGCAGCTTCGGCGTCAGGGGGCTTTACGAGCAGTACTTC.

The gene calls are TRBV9 and TRBJ1-1, with D possibly matching TRBD1 (5 bases). CDR1 and CDR2 (germline): SGDLS, YYNGEE. The V gene lost 4 bases and the J gene lost 1 base, with 11 bases spanning the gap. The CDR3 consists of 14 residues. CDR3 region: CASSPDDRNTEAFF. CDR3 DNA sequence: TGTGCCAGCAGCCCCGACGACAGGAACACTGAAGCTTTCTTT.

The chain combines TRBV7-8 with TRBJ2-3, with D unresolved. Germline CDR1 is SGHVS and CDR2 is FQNEAQ. The CDR3 is 14 amino acids. Trimming shortened V by 2 bases and J by 7 bases, and 13 bases separated the two germline ends. The DNA for the CDR3 is TGTGCCAGCAGCTTAACAGCCCGAGCATATACGCAGTATTTT. Translating it yields CASSLTARAYTQYF.

The J gene is TRBJ2-1, the V gene TRBV11-2; D call uncertain. The CDR3 extends over 17 amino acids. From germline, CDR1 is SGHAT and CDR2 FQNNGV. Trimming pared 2 bases from V and 0 bases from J, leaving 14 bases between. CDR3 amino acids: CASSLKFSTYSYNEQFF. In DNA form, the CDR3 reads TGTGCCAGCAGCTTAAAGTTCAGTACGTACTCCTACAATGAGCAGTTCTTC.

The chain is built from TRBV6-2 or TRBV6-3 and TRBJ1-2, with unresolved D. CDR1 is MNHEY, CDR2 SVGEGT, per germline. This CDR3 comprises 15 residues. The ends were cut back, 4 bases at V and 0 bases at J, with 12 bases in the middle. In nucleotides, the CDR3 is TGTGCCAGCAGTTCTGGACTCCTACCTAACTATGGCTACACCTTC. Amino acid sequence: CASSSGLLPNYGYTF.

CDR3 sequence: CASRPGLAKGELFF. DNA for the CDR3: TGTGCCAGCAGACCGGGACTAGCGAAAGGGGAGCTGTTTTTT. The rearrangement joins TRBV27 to TRBJ2-2, with 10 bases identical to TRBD2. Germline values: CDR1 MNHEY, CDR2 SMNVEV (reference sequence). The length of the CDR3 is 14 residues. V lost 6 bases and J lost 8; bases outside the gene matches: 6.

Here the CDR3 reads CSVRLAGGPKIYEQYF. The CDR3 coding sequence is TGCAGCGTTCGCCTAGCGGGAGGGCCCAAGATCTACGAGCAGTACTTC. J is TRBJ2-7 and V is TRBV29-1; the match to TRBD2 covers 12 bases. The germline V gene has CDR1 SQVTM and CDR2 ANQGSEA. The CDR3 is 16 amino acids. The trim removed 5 bases at V and 3 bases at J, leaving 11 bases unmatched.

This chain uses TRBV27 with TRBJ1-1; 9 bases are a match to TRBD1. The CDR3 is made up of 16 amino acids. The V gene end was trimmed by 4 bases and the J gene end by 5 bases; junction bases not matched to a gene: 11. Germline V gene sequence: CDR1 MNHEY, CDR2 SMNVEV (reference sequence). The CDR3 spells CASSSSPGQGRTEAFF. Here the CDR3 DNA reads TGTGCCAGCAGTTCTTCCCCGGGACAGGGACGGACTGAAGCTTTCTTT.

This chain links TRBV28 with TRBJ2-7, with 7 bases that match TRBD2. The germline V gene encodes CDR1 MDHEN and CDR2 SYDVKM. This CDR3 comprises 12 residues. J lost 4 bases, V lost 10 bases, and 7 bases had no gene match. The CDR3 region has the DNA TGTGCCACCGCCGGGGGAGGGTACGAGCAGTACTTC. It specifies CATAGGGYEQYF. Full variable domain (remainder filled in from reference TRBV28 and TRBJ2-7): DVKVTQSSRYLVKRTGEKVFLECVQDMDHENMFWYRQDPGLGLRLIYFSYDVKMKEKGDIPEGYSVSREKKERFSLILESASTNQTSMYLCATAGGGYEQYFGPGTRLTVT.

The chain recombines TRBV6-2 or TRBV6-3 with TRBJ1-2; TRBD1 might be the D (5 bases). Germline V lookup: CDR1 MNHEY, CDR2 SVGEGT. Trimming took off 0 bases at V and 4 bases at J, with 18 bases between the two ends. This CDR3 is 17 amino acids long. The CDR3 reads CASSYSTDSKLPYGYTF. The CDR3 coding sequence is TGTGCCAGCAGTTACTCCACCGACAGCAAACTACCCTATGGCTACACCTTC.